This entry describes one T cell receptor (beta chain). TCRdb redid the calling of the RT-PCR reads with MiXCR, one entry per CDR3 protein. This sample has hundreds of thousands of distinct CDR3 sequences, with about 18% found just once. The sample is drawn from a study of response to subunit inactivated influenza vaccine. Trimming removed 7 bases from V and 5 bases from J, with 11 bases in between. CDR3 length: 12 residues. Sequencing used PBMCs from blood, obtained more than 4 days after vaccination. This TCR came from a man in his forties or fifties who received an inactivated influenza vaccine. The chain recombines TRBV12-3 or TRBV12-4 with TRBJ2-5; D unresolved. The CDR3 nucleotides read TGTGCCAGCACCAAGACTGGGGAGACCCAGTACTTC. Protein product: CASTKTGETQYF.